The following is a T cell receptor (beta chain) sequence with its context. The antigen is not known. This entry belongs to a study of T cell repertoires in cytomegalovirus infection. V lost 2 bases and J 1 base, leaving 8 bases between the germline ends. CDR3 length: 13 amino acids. The germline CDR1 and CDR2 sequences are GTSNPN and SVGIG (reference sequence). Using its own MiXCR run on the reads, TCRdb lists one record per CDR3 protein. The sample lists 450,000 to 600,000 distinct CDR3 sequences; approximately 10% were seen once. Study results and caveats: Within the response measured ex vivo, HLA-C-restricted CMV-specific TCR beta clonotypes were dominant.

Material: PBMCs. The receptor's source is a human donor in good health (CMV status not recorded). Some clones in this sample may be carry-over from other donors' samples. The V and J genes are TRBV30 and TRBJ1-1; D is unresolved. CDR3 DNA: TGTGCCTGGAGTTACACACCGAACACTGAAGCTTTCTTT. It yields the protein CAWSYTPNTEAFF.